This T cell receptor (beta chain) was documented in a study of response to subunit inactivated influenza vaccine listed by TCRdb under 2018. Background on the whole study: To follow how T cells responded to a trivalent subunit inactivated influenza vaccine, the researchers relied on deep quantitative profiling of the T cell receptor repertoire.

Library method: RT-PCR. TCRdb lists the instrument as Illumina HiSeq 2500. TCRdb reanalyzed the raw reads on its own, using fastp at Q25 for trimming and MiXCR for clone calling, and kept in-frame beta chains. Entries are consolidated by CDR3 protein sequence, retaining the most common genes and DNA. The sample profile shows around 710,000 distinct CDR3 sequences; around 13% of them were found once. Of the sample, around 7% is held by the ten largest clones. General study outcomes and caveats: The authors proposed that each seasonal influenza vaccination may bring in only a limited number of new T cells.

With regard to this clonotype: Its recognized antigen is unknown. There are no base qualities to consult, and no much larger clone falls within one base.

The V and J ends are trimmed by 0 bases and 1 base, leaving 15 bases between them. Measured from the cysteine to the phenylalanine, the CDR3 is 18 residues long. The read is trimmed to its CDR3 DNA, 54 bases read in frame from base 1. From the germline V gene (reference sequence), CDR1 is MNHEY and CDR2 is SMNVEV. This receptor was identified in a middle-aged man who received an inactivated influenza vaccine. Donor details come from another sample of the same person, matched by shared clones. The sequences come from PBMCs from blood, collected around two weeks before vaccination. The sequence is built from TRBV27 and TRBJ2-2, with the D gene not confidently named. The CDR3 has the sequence CASSLSAASSLNTGELFF. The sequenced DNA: TGTGCCAGCAGTTTATCGGCAGCTTCCTCCTTGAACACCGGGGAGCTGTTTTTT.